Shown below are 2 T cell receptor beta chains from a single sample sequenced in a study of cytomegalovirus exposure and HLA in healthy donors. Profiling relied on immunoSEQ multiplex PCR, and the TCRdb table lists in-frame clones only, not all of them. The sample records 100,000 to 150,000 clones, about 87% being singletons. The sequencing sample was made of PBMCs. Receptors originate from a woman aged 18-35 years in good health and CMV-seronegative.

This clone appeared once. CDR3 amino acids: CASSLDRALYNEQFF. The CDR3 DNA reads TGTGCCAGCAGTCTAGACAGGGCATTGTACAATGAGCAGTTCTTC. This chain links TRBV7-2 with TRBJ2-1, with 7 bases that match TRBD1. Germline CDR1 reads SGHTA; CDR2 reads FQGNSA. The CDR3 is 15 amino acids. V lost 6 bases to trimming and J lost 4 bases; unmatched junction nucleotides: 9. Full variable domain (outside the CDR3, taken from reference TRBV7-2 and TRBJ2-1): GAGVSQSPSNKVTEKGKDVELRCDPISGHTALYWYRQSLGQGLEFLIYFQGNSAPDKSGLPSDRFSAERTGGSVSTLTIQRTQQEDSAVYLCASSLDRALYNEQFFGPGTRLTVL.

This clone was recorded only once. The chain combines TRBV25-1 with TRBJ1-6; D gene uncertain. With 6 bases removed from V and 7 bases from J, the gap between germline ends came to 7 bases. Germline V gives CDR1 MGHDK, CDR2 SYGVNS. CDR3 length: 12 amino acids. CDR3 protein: CASRPGNSPLHF. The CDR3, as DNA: TGTGCCAGCAGGCCAGGAAATTCACCCCTCCACTTT.